This passage covers 27 T cell receptor beta chains from one sample sequenced in a study of shared clonotypes between healthy human individuals. Sequencing was performed with immunoSEQ multiplex PCR; in TCRdb, only in-frame clones are kept and a portion is missing. The table lists around 2.5 million clones, over 85% of them singletons, with about 0.38% in the top ten. Material for sequencing was naive CD4+ T cells from PBMCs. As to subset: CD45RA+ positively selected. The receptors were sampled from a man between 18 and 29 years old in good health. Some clones in this sample may be carry-over from other donors' samples.

This chain uses TRBV2 with TRBJ2-7, with a tentative D call TRBD1 (6 bases). Trimming shortened V by 8 bases and J by 1 base, and 12 bases separated the two germline ends. Germline V gene sequence: CDR1 SNHLY, CDR2 FYNNEI. The CDR3 length is 13 residues. The CDR3 sequence is CASHRDSSYEQYF. Here the CDR3 DNA reads TGTGCCAGCCACAGGGATTCGTCCTACGAGCAGTACTTC.

CDR3 bases: TGTGCCAGCAGCCTAATCCTCGCAAGCGATGAGCAGTTCTTC. It is translated as CASSLILASDEQFF. The chain couples TRBV9 to TRBJ2-1, with D unresolved. Per germline, CDR1 SGDLS and CDR2 YYNGEE. V was shortened by 4 bases and J by 8 bases, with 16 bases between the two germline ends. CDR3 length: 14 amino acids.

This rearrangement joins TRBV5-4 to TRBJ1-2; a possible D gene is TRBD1 (5 bases). The germline CDR1 and CDR2 sequences are SGHNT and YYREEE (reference sequence). The CDR3 runs to 14 residues. V lost 4 bases to trimming and J lost 12 bases, with 22 bases between them. The CDR3 region has the DNA TGTGCCAGCAGCCCTAAGGGACTATCCCTAGGTGACACCTTC. This translates into CASSPKGLSLGDTF.

On this clone itself: Other DNA sequences within the sample encode an identical CDR3. The J gene is TRBJ2-7, the V gene TRBV6-5, with D perhaps matching TRBD1 or TRBD2 (5 bases each). Germline CDR1 reads MNHEY; CDR2 reads SVGAGI. The length of the CDR3 is 13 residues. Trimming cost V 6 bases and J 0 bases, with 9 bases left between them. CDR3 DNA sequence: TGTGCCAGCAGACGAGGGGCCTCCTACGAGCAGTACTTC. As protein: CASRRGASYEQYF.

The J gene is TRBJ1-5, the V gene TRBV2, with 12 bases fitting TRBD1. This CDR3 comprises 16 residues. V shed 6 bases, J shed 3 bases, and the junction held 6 bases outside the gene matches. CDR1 is SNHLY, CDR2 FYNNEI, per germline. CDR3 protein: CASSSRGQGANQPQHF. CDR3 DNA: TGTGCCAGCAGCTCTAGGGGACAGGGGGCCAATCAGCCCCAGCATTTT.

As concerns this clone: One junction end does not reproduce the germline sequence, and a read error may be involved. CDR3 bases: TGTGCCAGCAGCCCGACAAATTACCCTTCTCGAGGGCGGGCAGGCCAGTTC. Translating gives CASSPTNYPSRGRAGQF. The chain is built from TRBV7-8 and TRBJ1-2; D remains ambiguous. This CDR3 has 17 residues. CDR1 and CDR2 (germline): SGHVS, FQNEAQ.

The gene calls are TRBV28 and TRBJ2-2, with TRBD1 matching over 8 bases. Germline lookup yields CDR1 MDHEN and CDR2 SYDVKM. V lost 7 bases, J lost 2 bases, and 3 bases stayed unmatched. This CDR3 has 14 residues. CDR3 nucleotides: TGTGCCAGCAAGCCAGGGGGCAACACCGGGGAGCTGTTTTTT. This encodes CASKPGGNTGELFF.

This clone was counted a single time. Other DNA sequences in the sample encode the same CDR3. The V call is TRBV6-5, the J call TRBJ2-5, with D perhaps matching TRBD1 (5 bases). The CDR3 consists of 12 residues. Germline values: CDR1 MNHEY, CDR2 SVGAGI. V was shortened by 2 bases and J by 4 bases, with 5 bases between the two germline ends. For the CDR3, the DNA is TGTGCCAGCAGTTACAGGGGAGAGACCCAGTACTTC. Residues: CASSYRGETQYF.

The rearrangement joins TRBV5-1 to TRBJ2-7; D gene unclear. V lost 2 bases to trimming and J lost 7 bases, with 10 bases between them. The CDR3 has 12 amino acids. Germline lookup yields CDR1 SGHRS and CDR2 YFSETQ. The CDR3 spells CASSFGSGEQYF. The CDR3 nucleotides are TGCGCCAGCAGCTTCGGGTCCGGGGAGCAGTACTTC. The full variable domain, completed using reference TRBV5-1 and TRBJ2-7, is KAGVTQTPRYLIKTRGQQVTLSCSPISGHRSVSWYQQTPGQGLQFLFEYFSETQRNKGNFPGRFSGRQFSNSRSEMNVSTLELGDSALYLCASSFGSGEQYFGPGTRLTVT.

This chain joins TRBV6-5 and TRBJ2-5; D tentatively fits TRBD1 or TRBD2 (5 bases each). The CDR3 totals 12 residues. V lost 6 bases to trimming and J lost 5 bases, with 10 bases between them. CDR1 and CDR2 (germline): MNHEY, SVGAGI. As DNA, the CDR3 is TGTGCCAGCAGACGGGGACGGGAGACCCAGTACTTC. It encodes CASRRGRETQYF.

The chain employs TRBV7-8 and TRBJ2-7; maybe TRBD2 (5 bases). Trimming took off 3 bases at V and 6 bases at J, with 6 bases between the two ends. Germline lookup yields CDR1 SGHVS and CDR2 FQNEAQ. CDR3 length: 11 amino acids. This CDR3 reads CASSFEGEQYF. The CDR3 coding sequence is TGTGCCAGCAGCTTCGAGGGCGAGCAGTACTTC.

This clone was observed a few times. The rearrangement uses TRBV7-9 and TRBJ1-1; 7 nucleotides line up with TRBD1. CDR3 length equals 17 residues. The germline V gene encodes CDR1 SEHNR and CDR2 FQNEAQ (reference sequence). The J segment lost 2 bases and the V segment lost 6 bases, leaving 15 bases of the junction unmatched. CDR3 DNA: TGTGCCAGCAGACCGCCCATCACCGGGACAGACAACACTGAAGCTTTCTTT. This encodes CASRPPITGTDNTEAFF.

This sequence joins TRBV7-3 and TRBJ2-3; 9 positions agree with TRBD2. This CDR3 is built from 15 residues. Germline CDR1 reads SGHTA; CDR2 reads FQGTGA. Losses at the gene ends were 2 bases for V and 4 bases for J; bases not matched to a gene: 4. The CDR3 DNA is TGTGCCAGCAGCTTAGCGGGAGGGCAGGCAGATACGCAGTATTTT. Translating it yields CASSLAGGQADTQYF.

The chain carries TRBV7-9 and TRBJ2-7; a weak D match, TRBD1 (6 bases). The CDR3 loop spans 15 amino acids. CDR1 SEHNR and CDR2 FQNEAQ come from the germline V gene (reference sequence). V was clipped by 5 bases and J by 4 bases, with 18 bases between them. The DNA for the CDR3 is TGTGCCAGCAGCCCCATCCCGACAGGCTCTTACGAGCAGTACTTC. Translation gives CASSPIPTGSYEQYF.

The chain carries TRBV18 and TRBJ1-1, with TRBD1 identical over 8 bases. This CDR3 is 16 amino acids long. Unmatched junction bases numbered 13, after V lost 7 bases and J lost 3 bases. Germline values: CDR1 KGHSH, CDR2 LQKENI. The CDR3 loop is CASFTGQGRGYTEAFF. CDR3 nucleotides: TGTGCCAGCTTCACTGGACAGGGACGCGGGTACACTGAAGCTTTCTTT.

Only one count was recorded for this clone. V and J are TRBV2 and TRBJ2-7; maybe TRBD1 (6 bases). The CDR3 runs to 13 residues. Looked up from germline, CDR1 is SNHLY and CDR2 is FYNNEI. V dropped 2 bases and J dropped 7 bases, with 12 bases sitting between them. Here the CDR3 DNA reads TGTGCCAGCAGTGAATTTTTAGGGGGTGAGCAGTACTTC. It encodes CASSEFLGGEQYF.

CDR3 coding DNA: TGTGCCAGCAGCTTGTGGACAGGGGCGAGCAATCAGCCCCAGCATTTT. Translating gives CASSLWTGASNQPQHF. The gene calls are TRBV5-4 and TRBJ1-5; 9 positions match TRBD1. This CDR3 has 16 residues. The germline V gene encodes CDR1 SGHNT and CDR2 YYREEE (reference sequence). V shed 1 base and J 1 base; nucleotides not matched to a gene: 3.

The chain carries TRBV14 and TRBJ2-3; TRBD2 agrees at 12 bases. V shed 3 bases, J shed 0 bases, and the junction held 4 bases outside the gene matches. The CDR3 has 17 residues. CDR1 and CDR2 from the germline V gene are SGHDN and FVKESK. CDR3 loop: CASSQWTSGASTDTQYF. The CDR3 nucleotides read TGTGCCAGCAGCCAGTGGACTAGCGGGGCAAGCACAGATACGCAGTATTTT.

Comments on this clone: In the same sample, other DNA sequences code for this CDR3. The rearrangement uses TRBV5-1 and TRBJ1-1; no firm D call. V lost 0 bases, J lost 1 base, and 4 bases lay in between. This CDR3 contains 13 residues. CDR1 and CDR2 from the germline V gene are SGHRS and YFSETQ. CDR3 in DNA: TGCGCCAGCAGCTTGGCTGCGAACACTGAAGCTTTCTTT. This encodes CASSLAANTEAFF.

The J gene is TRBJ1-5, the V gene TRBV4-1; D is uncertain. Germline CDR1 and CDR2: MGHRA and YSYEKL. The CDR3 extends over 14 amino acids. Deletions cut 1 base from V and 7 bases from J, with 11 bases between. DNA of the CDR3: TGCGCCAGCAGCCAAGTTTGGCTGGGACAGCCCCAGCATTTT. As protein: CASSQVWLGQPQHF.

The gene calls are TRBV7-3 and TRBJ2-1; D gene ambiguous. The V end lost 2 bases, the J end lost 8 bases, and 10 bases lay between the germline ends. Germline loops: CDR1 SGHTA, CDR2 FQGTGA. The CDR3 spans 13 residues. The CDR3: CASSLSRLDEQFF. Here the CDR3 DNA reads TGTGCCAGCAGCTTATCCAGACTGGATGAGCAGTTCTTC.

The rearrangement uses TRBV20-1 and TRBJ1-2; no definite D call. This CDR3 is built from 11 residues. CDR1 DFQATT and CDR2 SNEGSKA come from the germline V gene (reference sequence). V was trimmed by 5 bases and J by 5 bases, leaving 9 bases between them. CDR3 sequence: CSAHDSYGYTF. CDR3 DNA: TGCAGTGCTCACGATTCTTATGGCTACACCTTC.

The rearrangement uses TRBV9 and TRBJ2-7; 15 nucleotides agree with TRBD2. V was clipped by 4 bases and J by 7 bases; unmatched bases: 6. CDR1 and CDR2 from the germline V gene are SGDLS and YYNGEE. There are 15 residues in the CDR3. CDR3 bases: TGTGCCAGCAGCCTCGGACTAGCGGGAGGGGGTGAGCAGTACTTC. This encodes CASSLGLAGGGEQYF.

V usage is TRBV30 and J usage is TRBJ2-4; 7 bases map to TRBD2. The CDR3 is 14 amino acids. J lost 9 bases, V lost 1 base, and 9 bases had no gene match. In germline, CDR1 is GTSNPN, CDR2 SVGIG (reference sequence). CDR3 nucleotides: TGTGCCTGGAGTGAGCGGGGCAGCGCTGGCATTCAGTACTTC. As protein: CAWSERGSAGIQYF. The full variable domain, its missing parts supplied by reference TRBV30 and TRBJ2-4, is SQTIHQWPATLVQPVGSPLSLECTVEGTSNPNLYWYRQAAGRGLQLLFYSVGIGQISSEVPQNLSASRPQDRQFILSSKKLLLSDSGFYLCAWSERGSAGIQYFGAGTRLSVL.

This chain links TRBV28 with TRBJ1-1, with no clear D. There are 14 residues in the CDR3. V gave up 2 bases and J gave up 4 bases, with 11 bases separating them. Germline loops: CDR1 MDHEN, CDR2 SYDVKM. CDR3 DNA: TGTGCCAGCAGTTTAATTGGGGTGAGCACTGAAGCTTTCTTT. Translation gives CASSLIGVSTEAFF.

V usage is TRBV5-1 and J usage is TRBJ2-7; 9 bases map to TRBD2. The CDR3 is 15 residues long. Unmatched junction bases numbered 9, after V lost 6 bases and J lost 2 bases. Germline assignment: CDR1 SGHRS and CDR2 YFSETQ. The CDR3, as DNA: TGCGCCAGCACCCTAGCGGGACTTACTCCCTACGAGCAGTACTTC. It is translated as CASTLAGLTPYEQYF. The entire variable domain, with the rest obtained from reference TRBV5-1 and TRBJ2-7, is as follows: KAGVTQTPRYLIKTRGQQVTLSCSPISGHRSVSWYQQTPGQGLQFLFEYFSETQRNKGNFPGRFSGRQFSNSRSEMNVSTLELGDSALYLCASTLAGLTPYEQYFGPGTRLTVT.

This clone was detected once. The V gene is TRBV7-8, the J gene TRBJ2-1; D not resolved. Germline CDR1 and CDR2: SGHVS and FQNEAQ. V was pared by 4 bases and J by 0 bases, with 16 bases between. The CDR3 runs to 17 residues. The CDR3 DNA reads as TGTGCCAGCAGCTCACGTAGGGTCGGAAACTCCTACAATGAGCAGTTCTTC. Residues: CASSSRRVGNSYNEQFF.